A single sample gave rise to the 2 T cell receptor beta chains below, sequenced in a study of blood T cell repertoires in COVID-19. The data were produced by immunoSEQ multiplex PCR, yet TCRdb's version contains in-frame clones alone and is incomplete. The repertoire includes over 600,000 clones, 75% to 90% of them detected once, and under 0.3% sits in the top ten. The sequenced material came from peripheral blood. The origin of the receptors is a young woman with acute or convalescent COVID-19.

The rearrangement joins TRBV9 to TRBJ1-2; 7 bases map to TRBD1. Losses at the gene ends were 4 bases for V and 4 bases for J; bases not matched to a gene: 7. The CDR3 runs 14 residues. From germline, CDR1 is SGDLS and CDR2 YYNGEE. Here the CDR3 reads CASSSRDSSYGYTF. The CDR3, as DNA: TGTGCCAGCAGCTCCCGGGACAGTAGCTATGGCTACACCTTC.

This clone came up a few times. The rearrangement joins TRBV7-9 to TRBJ2-3, with D tentatively TRBD2 (6 bases). Between the trimmed V and J ends, which lost 4 bases and 6 bases, there was a span of 14 bases. This CDR3 is 14 amino acids long. Germline CDR1 is SEHNR and CDR2 is FQNEAQ (reference sequence). The CDR3 region has the DNA TGTGCCAGCAGCTGGAGAGGAGGGCGGGATACGCAGTATTTT. Residues: CASSWRGGRDTQYF.